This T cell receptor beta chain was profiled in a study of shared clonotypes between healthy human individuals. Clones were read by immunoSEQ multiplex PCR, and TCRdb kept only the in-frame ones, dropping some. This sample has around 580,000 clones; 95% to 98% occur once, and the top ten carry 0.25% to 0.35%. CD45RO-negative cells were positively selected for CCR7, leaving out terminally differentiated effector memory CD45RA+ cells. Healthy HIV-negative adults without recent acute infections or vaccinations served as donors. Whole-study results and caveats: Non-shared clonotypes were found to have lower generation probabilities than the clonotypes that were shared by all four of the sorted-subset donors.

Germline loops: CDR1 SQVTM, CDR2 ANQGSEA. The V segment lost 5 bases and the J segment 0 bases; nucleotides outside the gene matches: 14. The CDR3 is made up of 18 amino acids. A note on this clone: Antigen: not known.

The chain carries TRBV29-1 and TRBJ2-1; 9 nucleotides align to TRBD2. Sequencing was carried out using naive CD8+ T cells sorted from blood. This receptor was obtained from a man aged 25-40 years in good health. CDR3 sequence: CSVCWREGQRSSYNEQFF. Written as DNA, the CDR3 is TGCAGCGTTTGTTGGCGGGAGGGCCAGAGAAGCTCCTACAATGAGCAGTTCTTC.